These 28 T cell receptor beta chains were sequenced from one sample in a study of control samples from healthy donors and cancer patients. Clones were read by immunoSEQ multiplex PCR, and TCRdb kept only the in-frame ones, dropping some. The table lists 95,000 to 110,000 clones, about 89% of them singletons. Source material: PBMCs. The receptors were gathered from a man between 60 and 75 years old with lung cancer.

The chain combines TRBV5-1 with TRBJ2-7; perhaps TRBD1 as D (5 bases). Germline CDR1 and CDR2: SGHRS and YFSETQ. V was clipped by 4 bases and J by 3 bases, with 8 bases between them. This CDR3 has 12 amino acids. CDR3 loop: CASSRDSYEQYV. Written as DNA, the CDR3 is TGCGCCAGCAGCCGAGACAGCTACGAGCAGTACGTC.

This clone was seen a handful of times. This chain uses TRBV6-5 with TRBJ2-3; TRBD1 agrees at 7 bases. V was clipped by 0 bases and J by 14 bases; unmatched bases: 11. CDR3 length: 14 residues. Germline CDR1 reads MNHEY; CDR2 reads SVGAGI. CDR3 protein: CASSYSTITGVRYF. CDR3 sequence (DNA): TGTGCCAGCAGTTACTCGACTATTACAGGGGTCCGGTATTTT.

The CDR3 protein is CASSLNQGRGTGELFF. DNA for the CDR3: TGTGCCAGCAGCTTAAATCAGGGGCGAGGCACCGGGGAGCTGTTTTTT. This sequence joins TRBV7-3 and TRBJ2-2; TRBD1 is a possible D gene (6 bases). This CDR3 is 16 amino acids long. Looked up from germline, CDR1 is SGHTA and CDR2 is FQGTGA. The V gene lost 1 base and the J gene lost 4 bases, with 13 bases spanning the gap.

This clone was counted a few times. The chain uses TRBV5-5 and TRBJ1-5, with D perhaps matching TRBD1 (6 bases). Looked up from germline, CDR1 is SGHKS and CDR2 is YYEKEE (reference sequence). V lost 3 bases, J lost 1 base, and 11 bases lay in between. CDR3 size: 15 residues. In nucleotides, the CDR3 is TGTGCCAGCAGCTCTCGTGGACAGAGCAATCAGCCCCAGCATTTT. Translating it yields CASSSRGQSNQPQHF.

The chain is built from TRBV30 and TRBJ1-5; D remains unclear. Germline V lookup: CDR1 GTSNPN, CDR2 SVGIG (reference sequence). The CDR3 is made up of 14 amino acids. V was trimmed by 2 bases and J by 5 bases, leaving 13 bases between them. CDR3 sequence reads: CAWSLNAGDQPQHF. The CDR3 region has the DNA TGTGCCTGGAGTTTGAACGCTGGGGATCAGCCCCAGCATTTT.

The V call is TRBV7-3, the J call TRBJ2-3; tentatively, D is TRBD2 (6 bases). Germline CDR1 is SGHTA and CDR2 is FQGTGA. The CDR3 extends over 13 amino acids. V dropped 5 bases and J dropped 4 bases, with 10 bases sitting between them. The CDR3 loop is CASSATGADTQYF. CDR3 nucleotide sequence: TGTGCCAGCAGCGCTACGGGGGCAGATACGCAGTATTTT.

The CDR3 loop is CASSLDRGETQYF. The CDR3 coding sequence is TGCGCCAGCAGCTTGGACCGGGGGGAGACCCAGTACTTC. This chain links TRBV5-1 with TRBJ2-5; D is perhaps TRBD2 (6 bases). The CDR3 runs 13 residues. V was shortened by 0 bases and J by 5 bases, with 8 bases between the two germline ends. The germline CDR1 and CDR2 sequences are SGHRS and YFSETQ.

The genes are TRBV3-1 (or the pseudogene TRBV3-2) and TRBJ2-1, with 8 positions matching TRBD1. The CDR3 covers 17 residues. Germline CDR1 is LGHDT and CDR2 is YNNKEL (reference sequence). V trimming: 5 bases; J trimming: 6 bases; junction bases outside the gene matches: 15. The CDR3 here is CASSLRAGGLVSNEQFF. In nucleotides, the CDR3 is TGTGCCAGCAGCTTGAGGGCAGGGGGCTTAGTAAGCAATGAGCAGTTCTTC.

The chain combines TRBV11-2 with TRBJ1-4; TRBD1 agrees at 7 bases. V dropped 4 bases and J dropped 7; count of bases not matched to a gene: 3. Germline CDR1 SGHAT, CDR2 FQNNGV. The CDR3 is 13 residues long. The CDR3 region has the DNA TGTGCCAGCAGCTCCCGGGACAGTGAAAAACTGTTTTTT. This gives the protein CASSSRDSEKLFF.

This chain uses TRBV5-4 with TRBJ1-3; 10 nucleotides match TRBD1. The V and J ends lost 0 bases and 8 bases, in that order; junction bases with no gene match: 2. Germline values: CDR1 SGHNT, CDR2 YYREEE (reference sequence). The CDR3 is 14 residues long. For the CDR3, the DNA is TGTGCCAGCAGCTTGGCGGGACAGGGGCACACCATATATTTT. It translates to CASSLAGQGHTIYF.

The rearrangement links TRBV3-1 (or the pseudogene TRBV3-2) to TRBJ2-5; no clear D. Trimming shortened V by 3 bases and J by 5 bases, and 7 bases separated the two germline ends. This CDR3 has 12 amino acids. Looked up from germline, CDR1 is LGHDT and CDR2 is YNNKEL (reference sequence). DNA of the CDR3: TGTGCCAGCAGCCACGTCCGGGAGACCCAGTACTTC. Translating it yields CASSHVRETQYF.

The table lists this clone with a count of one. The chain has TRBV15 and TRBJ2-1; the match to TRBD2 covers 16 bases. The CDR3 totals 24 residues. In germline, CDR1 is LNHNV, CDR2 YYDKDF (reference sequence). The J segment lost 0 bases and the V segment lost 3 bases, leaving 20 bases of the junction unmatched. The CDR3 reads CATSRPSGTSGGASLGGSYNEQFF. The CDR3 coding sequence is TGTGCCACCAGCAGGCCCTCCGGGACTAGCGGGGGGGCGTCTTTGGGTGGCTCCTACAATGAGCAGTTCTTC.

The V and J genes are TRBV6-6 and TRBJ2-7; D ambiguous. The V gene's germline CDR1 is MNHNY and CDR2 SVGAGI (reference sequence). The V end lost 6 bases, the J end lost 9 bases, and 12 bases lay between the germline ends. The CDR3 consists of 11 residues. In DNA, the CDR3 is TGTGCCAGCAGCCTGAACAGTTGGCAGTACTTC. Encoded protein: CASSLNSWQYF.

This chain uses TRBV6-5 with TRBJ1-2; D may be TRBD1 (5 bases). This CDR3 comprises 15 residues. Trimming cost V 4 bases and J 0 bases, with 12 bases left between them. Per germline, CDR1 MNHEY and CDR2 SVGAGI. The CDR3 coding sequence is TGTGCCAGCAGTTTAGCAGGGCCCGCTAACTATGGCTACACCTTC. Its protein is CASSLAGPANYGYTF.

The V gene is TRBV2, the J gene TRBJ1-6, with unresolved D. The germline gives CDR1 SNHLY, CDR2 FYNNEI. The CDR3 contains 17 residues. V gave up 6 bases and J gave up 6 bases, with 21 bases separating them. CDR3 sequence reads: CASRESYLAVTNSPLHF. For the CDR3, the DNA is TGTGCCAGCAGGGAGAGCTATCTGGCGGTCACTAATTCACCCCTCCACTTT.

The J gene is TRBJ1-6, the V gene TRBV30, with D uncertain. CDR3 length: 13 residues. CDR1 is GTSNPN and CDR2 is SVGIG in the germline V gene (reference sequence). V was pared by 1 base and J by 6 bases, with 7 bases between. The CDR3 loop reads CAWSAWGNSPLHF. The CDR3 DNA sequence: TGTGCCTGGAGTGCCTGGGGTAATTCACCCCTCCACTTT.

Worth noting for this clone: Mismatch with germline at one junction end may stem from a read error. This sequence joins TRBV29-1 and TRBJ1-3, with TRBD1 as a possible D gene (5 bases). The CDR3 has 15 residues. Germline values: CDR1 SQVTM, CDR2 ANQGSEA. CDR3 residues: CSVEDGGALGNTIYF. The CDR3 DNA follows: TGCAGCGTGGAAGATGGGGGTGCTCTAGGAAACACCATATATTTT.

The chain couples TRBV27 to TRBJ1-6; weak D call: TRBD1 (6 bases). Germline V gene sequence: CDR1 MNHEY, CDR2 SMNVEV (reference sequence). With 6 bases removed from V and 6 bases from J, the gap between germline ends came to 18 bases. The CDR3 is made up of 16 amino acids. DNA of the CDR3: TGTGCCAGCAGACCAGGACAGATCTCCGGTAATTCACCCCTCCACTTT. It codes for CASRPGQISGNSPLHF.

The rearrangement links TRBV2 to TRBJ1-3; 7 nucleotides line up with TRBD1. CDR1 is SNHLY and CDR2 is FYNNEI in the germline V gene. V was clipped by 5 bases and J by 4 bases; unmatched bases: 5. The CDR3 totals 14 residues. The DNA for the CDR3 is TGTGCCAGCAGTATTGACAGGGAAGGAAACACCATATATTTT. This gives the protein CASSIDREGNTIYF. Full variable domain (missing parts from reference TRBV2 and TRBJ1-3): EPEVTQTPSHQVTQMGQEVILRCVPISNHLYFYWYRQILGQKVEFLVSFYNNEISEKSEIFDDQFSVERPDGSNFTLKIRSTKLEDSAMYFCASSIDREGNTIYFGEGSWLTVV.

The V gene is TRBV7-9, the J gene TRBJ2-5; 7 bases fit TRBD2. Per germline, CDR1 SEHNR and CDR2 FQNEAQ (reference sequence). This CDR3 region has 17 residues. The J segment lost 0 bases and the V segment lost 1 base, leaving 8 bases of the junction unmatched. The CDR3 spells CASSLGLAVRYQETQYF. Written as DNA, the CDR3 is TGTGCCAGCAGCTTAGGGCTAGCGGTACGGTACCAAGAGACCCAGTACTTC. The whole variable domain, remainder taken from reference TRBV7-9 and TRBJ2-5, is DTGVSQNPRHKITKRGQNVTFRCDPISEHNRLYWYRQTLGQGPEFLTYFQNEAQLEKSRLLSDRFSAERPKGSFSTLEIQRTEQGDSAMYLCASSLGLAVRYQETQYFGPGTRLLVL.

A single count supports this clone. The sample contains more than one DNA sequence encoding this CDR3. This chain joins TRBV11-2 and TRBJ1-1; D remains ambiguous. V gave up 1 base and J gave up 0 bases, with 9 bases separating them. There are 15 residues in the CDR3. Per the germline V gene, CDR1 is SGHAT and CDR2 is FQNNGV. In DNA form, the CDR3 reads TGTGCCAGCAGCTTAGTAGGCTTCCTGAACACTGAAGCTTTCTTT. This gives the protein CASSLVGFLNTEAFF.

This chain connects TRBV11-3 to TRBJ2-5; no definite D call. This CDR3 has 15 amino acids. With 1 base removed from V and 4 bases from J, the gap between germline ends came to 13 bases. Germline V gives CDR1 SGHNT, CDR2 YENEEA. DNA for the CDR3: TGTGCCAGCAGCTTAGGGCTCGGGTCTGGAGAGACCCAGTACTTC. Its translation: CASSLGLGSGETQYF.

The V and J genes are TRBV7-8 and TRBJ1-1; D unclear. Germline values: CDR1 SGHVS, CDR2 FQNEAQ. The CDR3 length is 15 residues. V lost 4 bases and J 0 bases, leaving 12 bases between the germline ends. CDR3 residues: CASSSRIRMNTEAFF. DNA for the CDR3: TGTGCCAGCAGCTCAAGGATCCGTATGAACACTGAAGCTTTCTTT.

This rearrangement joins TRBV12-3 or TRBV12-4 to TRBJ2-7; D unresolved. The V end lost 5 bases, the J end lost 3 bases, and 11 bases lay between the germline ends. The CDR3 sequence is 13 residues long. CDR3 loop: CASSAKQYYEQYF. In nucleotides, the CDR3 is TGTGCCAGCAGTGCTAAGCAATACTACGAGCAGTACTTC.

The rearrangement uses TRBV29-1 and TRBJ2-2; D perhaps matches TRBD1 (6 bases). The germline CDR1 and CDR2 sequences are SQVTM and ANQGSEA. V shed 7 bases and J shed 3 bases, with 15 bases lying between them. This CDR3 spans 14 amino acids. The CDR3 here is CSATGTLDTGELFF. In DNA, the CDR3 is TGCAGCGCCACCGGGACACTGGACACCGGGGAGCTGTTTTTT.

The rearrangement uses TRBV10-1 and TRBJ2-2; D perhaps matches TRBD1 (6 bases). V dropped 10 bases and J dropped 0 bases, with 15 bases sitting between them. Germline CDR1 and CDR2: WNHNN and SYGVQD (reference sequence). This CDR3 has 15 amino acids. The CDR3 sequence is CATSTGTTNTGELFF. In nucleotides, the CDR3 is TGCGCCACTTCGACCGGGACAACGAACACCGGGGAGCTGTTTTTT.

The CDR3 spells CASSLLWDTGELFF. CDR3 DNA: TGTGCCAGCAGCTTGTTGTGGGACACCGGGGAGCTGTTTTTT. The chain combines TRBV5-4 with TRBJ2-2, with D hard to call. Trimming removed 1 base at V and 3 bases at J, with 7 bases between. The CDR3 is 14 residues long. From germline, CDR1 is SGHNT and CDR2 YYREEE (reference sequence). Based on the CDR3 plus reference TRBV5-4 and TRBJ2-2, the full variable domain is ETGVTQSPTHLIKTRGQQVTLRCSSQSGHNTVSWYQQALGQGPQFIFQYYREEENGRGNFPPRFSGLQFPNYSSELNVNALELDDSALYLCASSLLWDTGELFFGEGSRLTVL.

CDR3 nucleotides: TGTGCCAGCAGTTACTCGAGACTGCTCTCTGGAAACACCATATATTTT. Residues: CASSYSRLLSGNTIYF. J is TRBJ1-3 and V is TRBV6-5; D unresolved. The CDR3 runs 16 residues. Germline V CDR1 and CDR2: MNHEY, SVGAGI. V lost 0 bases and J lost 0, with 9 bases in between.